This TCR beta chain was sequenced for a study of CD8+CD57+ T cells in acquired aplastic anemia. Overall study context: The mean DNA yield obtained from sorted CD4+ and CD8+ cells came to approximately 3.2 ug. On average, healthy donors gave around 9.9 million reads for CD4+ cells.

This clonotype showed up just once. What it binds is unknown. One junction end does not reproduce the germline sequence, and a read error may be involved. From germline, CDR1 is DFQATT and CDR2 SNEGSKA (reference sequence). This CDR3 is 14 amino acids long. TCR beta VDJ combinations and CDR3 sequences were profiled from genomic DNA. TCRdb reanalysed the reads using MiXCR and keeps one entry per CDR3 protein. Of approximately 70,000 distinct CDR3 sequences listed, 55% are singletons. Broader study findings: The same twenty-nine CD8+ CDR3 sequences occurred in patients and in controls.

The TCR comes from a human donor in good health, serving as a control. V usage is TRBV20-1 and J usage is TRBJ1-6; 7 positions agree with TRBD1. Sequenced material: sorted CD4+, CD8+, or CD8+CD57+ T cells (not recorded which) from PBMCs. The CDR3 DNA reads TGCAGTGCTAGAGCCGGGACAGATAATTCACCCCCCCACTTT. Its translation is CSARAGTDNSPPHF.